The T cell receptor (beta chain) under discussion was sequenced for a study of graft-versus-host responses after intestinal transplantation. The authors plated roughly 200,000 CFSE-labeled responder cells with roughly 200,000 irradiated, violet-dye-labeled stimulator cells. Dividing CFSE-low CD3+CD4+ and CD3+CD8+ responders were isolated by sorting after the reaction. Only in-frame clones appear in the TCRdb table, and some are missing; sequencing was by immunoSEQ multiplex PCR. The table includes 12,000 to 15,000 clones, 33% detected once. Germline CDR1 SNHLY, CDR2 FYNNEI. V gave up 2 bases and J gave up 1 base, with 9 bases separating them. CDR3 length: 14 residues.

The TCR comes from a human patient who received an intestinal transplant. The source material was alloreactive CD8+ T cells from a mixed lymphocyte reaction culture, sampled before intestinal transplant. The subset is: CFSE-low proliferating T cells sorted from roughly six-day pre-transplant mixed lymphocyte reaction (GvH or HvG direction). The V and J genes are TRBV2 and TRBJ2-7; D is undetermined. The CDR3 DNA sequence: TGTGCCAGCAGTGAACCAGCGCTTTCCTACGAGCAGTACTTC. Its protein is CASSEPALSYEQYF.